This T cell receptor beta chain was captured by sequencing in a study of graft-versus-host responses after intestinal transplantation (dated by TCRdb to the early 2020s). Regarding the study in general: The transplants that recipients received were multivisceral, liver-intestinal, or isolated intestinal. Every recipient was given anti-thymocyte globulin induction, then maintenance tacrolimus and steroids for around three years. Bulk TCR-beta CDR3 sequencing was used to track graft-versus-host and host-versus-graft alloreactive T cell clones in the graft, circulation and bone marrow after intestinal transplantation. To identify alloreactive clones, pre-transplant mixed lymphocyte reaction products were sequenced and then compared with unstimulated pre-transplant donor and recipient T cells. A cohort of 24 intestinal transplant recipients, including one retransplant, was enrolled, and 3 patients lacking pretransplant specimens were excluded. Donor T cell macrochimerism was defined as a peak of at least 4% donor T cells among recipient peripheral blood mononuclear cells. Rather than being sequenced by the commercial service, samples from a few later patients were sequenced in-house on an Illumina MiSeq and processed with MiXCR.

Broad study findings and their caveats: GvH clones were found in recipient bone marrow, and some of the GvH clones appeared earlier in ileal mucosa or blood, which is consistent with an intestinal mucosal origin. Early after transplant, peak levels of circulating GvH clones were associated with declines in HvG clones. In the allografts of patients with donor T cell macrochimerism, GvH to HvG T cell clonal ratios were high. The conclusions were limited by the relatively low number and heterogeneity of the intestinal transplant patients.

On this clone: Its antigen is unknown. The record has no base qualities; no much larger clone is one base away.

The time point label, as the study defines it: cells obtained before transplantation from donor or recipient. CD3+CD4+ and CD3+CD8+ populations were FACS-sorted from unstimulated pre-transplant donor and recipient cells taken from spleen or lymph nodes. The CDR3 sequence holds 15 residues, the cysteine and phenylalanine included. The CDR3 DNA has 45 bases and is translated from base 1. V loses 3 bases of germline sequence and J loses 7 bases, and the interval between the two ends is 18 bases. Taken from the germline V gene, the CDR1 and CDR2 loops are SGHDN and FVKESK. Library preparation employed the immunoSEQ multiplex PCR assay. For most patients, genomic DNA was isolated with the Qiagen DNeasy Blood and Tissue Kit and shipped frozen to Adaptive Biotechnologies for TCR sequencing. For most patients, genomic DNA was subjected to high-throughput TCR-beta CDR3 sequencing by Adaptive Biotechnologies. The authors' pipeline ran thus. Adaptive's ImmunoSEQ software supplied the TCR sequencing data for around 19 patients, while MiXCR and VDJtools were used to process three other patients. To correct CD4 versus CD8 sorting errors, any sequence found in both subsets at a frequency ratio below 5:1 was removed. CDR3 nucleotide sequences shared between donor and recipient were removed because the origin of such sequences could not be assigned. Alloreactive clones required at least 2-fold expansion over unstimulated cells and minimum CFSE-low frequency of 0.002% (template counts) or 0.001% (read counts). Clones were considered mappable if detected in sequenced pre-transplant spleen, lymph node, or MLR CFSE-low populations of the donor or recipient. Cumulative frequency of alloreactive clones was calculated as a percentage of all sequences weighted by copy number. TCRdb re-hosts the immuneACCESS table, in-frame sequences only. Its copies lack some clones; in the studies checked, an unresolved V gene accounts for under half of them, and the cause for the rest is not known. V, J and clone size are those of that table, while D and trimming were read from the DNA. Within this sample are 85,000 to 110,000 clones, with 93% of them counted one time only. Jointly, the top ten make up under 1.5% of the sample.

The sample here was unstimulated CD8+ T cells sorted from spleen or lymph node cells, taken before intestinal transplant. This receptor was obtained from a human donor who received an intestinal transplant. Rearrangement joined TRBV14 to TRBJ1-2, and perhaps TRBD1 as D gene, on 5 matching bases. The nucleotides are TGTGCCAGCAGCCACCGGGGGAGACGAAGGGTTGGCTACACCTTC. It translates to CASSHRGRRRVGYTF.